Below are 8 T cell receptor beta chains sequenced from a single sample in a study of cytomegalovirus exposure and HLA in healthy donors. PCR amplification relied on 60 Vbeta primers (plus 13 Jbeta primers). The assay was immunoSEQ multiplex PCR, and TCRdb's table has in-frame clones only and misses some. The table has some 130,000 clones, 70% to 80% seen once. The sample consisted of PBMCs. The receptors stem from a man aged 25-40 years in good health and CMV-seronegative.

The chain couples TRBV27 to TRBJ2-2, with D possibly matching TRBD2 (6 bases). This CDR3 has 16 amino acids. The V gene lost 6 bases and the J gene lost 3 bases, with 17 bases spanning the gap. Germline loops: CDR1 MNHEY, CDR2 SMNVEV (reference sequence). The CDR3 DNA reads as TGTGCCAGCAGCCCCGGGGGAGCGGTGTACACCGGGGAGCTGTTTTTT. Translation gives CASSPGGAVYTGELFF.

This chain links TRBV29-1 with TRBJ2-5; no clear D gene. Germline CDR1 and CDR2: SQVTM and ANQGSEA. CDR3 length: 10 amino acids. Deletions cut 3 bases from V and 4 bases from J, with 3 bases between. Here the CDR3 reads CSVDRETQYF. The CDR3 DNA reads as TGCAGCGTTGACAGAGAGACCCAGTACTTC.

With respect to this clone: One end of the junction does not line up with germline, which may come from a read error. V usage is TRBV28 and J usage is TRBJ1-2, with 7 positions matching TRBD1. This CDR3 is 14 amino acids long. CDR1 and CDR2 from the germline V gene are MDHEN and SYDVKM. The CDR3, as DNA: TGTGCCGGCAGTTTAACACAGACAGGGAGTGGCTACACCTTC. As protein: CAGSLTQTGSGYTF.

V is TRBV11-2 and J is TRBJ2-1, with D hard to call. CDR1 is SGHAT, CDR2 FQNNGV, per germline. This CDR3 contains 15 residues. With 5 bases removed from V and 1 base from J, the gap between germline ends came to 12 bases. Here the CDR3 DNA reads TGTGCCAGCAGCCAACTCCAGGCGTCCTACAATGAGCAGTTCTTC. Protein: CASSQLQASYNEQFF.

This sequence joins TRBV6-1 and TRBJ1-2; TRBD1 matches at 11 bases. With 5 bases clipped from V and 2 bases from J, the junction kept 1 base outside the gene matches. The CDR3 loop spans 14 amino acids. Germline-derived CDR1 and CDR2 are MNHNS and SASEGT. The chain's CDR3 is CASSRDRGNYGYTF. CDR3 coding DNA: TGTGCCAGCAGTCGGGACAGGGGGAACTATGGCTACACCTTC.

V and J are TRBV27 and TRBJ2-5, with a tentative D call TRBD2 (6 bases). CDR3 length: 15 amino acids. The ends were cut back, 5 bases at V and 5 bases at J, with 18 bases in the middle. Germline CDR1 MNHEY, CDR2 SMNVEV (reference sequence). CDR3: CASSPRATRRETQYF. DNA of the CDR3: TGTGCCAGCAGTCCCCGGGCGACTAGGCGGGAGACCCAGTACTTC.

This clone was seen only a few times. The chain uses TRBV6-1 and TRBJ2-2; TRBD1 matches at 7 bases. The V gene's germline CDR1 is MNHNS and CDR2 SASEGT. This CDR3 spans 15 amino acids. Trimming removed 2 bases from V and 5 bases from J; junction bases left unmatched: 5. CDR3 in DNA: TGTGCCAGCAGTGAACCAGGGGGATCGACCGGGGAGCTGTTTTTT. Translating gives CASSEPGGSTGELFF.

The rearrangement uses TRBV7-9 and TRBJ1-2; 10 bases fit TRBD1. CDR3 length: 14 amino acids. After removal of 5 bases from V and 8 bases from J, the junction contained 8 bases not matched to a gene. Germline V gives CDR1 SEHNR, CDR2 FQNEAQ (reference sequence). CDR3: CASSRTGGGFGYTF. CDR3 DNA sequence: TGTGCCAGCAGCCGGACAGGGGGAGGTTTCGGCTACACCTTC.